These 14 T cell receptor beta chains came from one sample sequenced in a study of shared clonotypes between healthy human individuals. Clones were read by immunoSEQ multiplex PCR, and TCRdb kept only the in-frame ones, dropping some. The sample includes hundreds of thousands of clones, about 96% of them seen just once. It was CD45RO-negative cells, positively selected for CCR7, that made up naive CD8 cells, with terminally differentiated effector memory CD45RA+ cells excluded. What was sequenced was naive CD8+ T cells sorted from blood. Receptor source: a woman aged 25 to 39 in good health.

V usage is TRBV4-1 and J usage is TRBJ2-7; TRBD2 matches 9 bases. CDR3 length: 14 residues. Germline CDR1 is MGHRA and CDR2 is YSYEKL. V gave up 4 bases and J gave up 4 bases; unmatched junction bases: 5. CDR3 residues: CASSPGLAIYEQYF. The CDR3 DNA is TGCGCCAGCAGCCCAGGACTAGCGATATACGAGCAGTACTTC.

On this clone: The same CDR3 can be traced to other DNA sequences in this sample. This chain connects TRBV7-9 to TRBJ2-1, with no clear D. Trimming cost V 4 bases and J 6 bases, with 1 base left between them. This CDR3 region has 10 residues. The V gene's germline CDR1 is SEHNR and CDR2 FQNEAQ (reference sequence). DNA for the CDR3: TGTGCCAGCAGCTCCAATGAGCAGTTCTTC. Residues: CASSSNEQFF.

The chain combines TRBV10-2 with TRBJ2-1, with 8 bases fitting TRBD2. V lost 1 base and J lost 8; bases outside the gene matches: 7. Germline V lookup: CDR1 WSHSY, CDR2 SAAADI. The CDR3 totals 15 residues. The CDR3 nucleotides are TGCGCCAGCAGTGAGTATGGTAGCGGGATTTATGAGCAGTTCTTC. Translation gives CASSEYGSGIYEQFF.

The chain employs TRBV5-6 and TRBJ1-1; D gene ambiguous. V was trimmed by 1 base and J by 1 base, leaving 8 bases between them. Germline V CDR1 and CDR2: SGHDT, YYEEEE. The CDR3 is 14 amino acids. The CDR3 sequence: CASSLIGGNTEAFF. The DNA of the CDR3 is TGTGCCAGCAGCTTGATCGGCGGGAACACTGAAGCTTTCTTT.

Worth noting for this clone: Other DNA sequences in this sample translate to the same CDR3. The V gene is TRBV27, the J gene TRBJ2-7; no definite D call. The germline CDR1 and CDR2 sequences are MNHEY and SMNVEV (reference sequence). Trimming removed 0 bases from V and 0 bases from J, with 6 bases in between. This CDR3 comprises 14 residues. The CDR3 here is CASSLSALSYEQYF. The DNA of the CDR3 is TGTGCCAGCAGTTTATCGGCTCTCTCCTACGAGCAGTACTTC.

The rearrangement links TRBV5-6 to TRBJ1-1; tentative D call: TRBD1 (5 bases). Germline V gives CDR1 SGHDT, CDR2 YYEEEE. The CDR3 consists of 14 residues. Trimming stripped 0 bases from V and 3 bases from J, with 9 bases between. The CDR3: CASSLEVGDTEAFF. Written as DNA, the CDR3 is TGTGCCAGCAGCTTGGAAGTGGGGGACACTGAAGCTTTCTTT.

The CDR3, as DNA: TGTGCCAGCAGCTACCAAACAGGGATTGACTACACCTTC. Translation gives CASSYQTGIDYTF. V usage is TRBV28 and J usage is TRBJ1-2, with D perhaps matching TRBD1 (6 bases). The CDR3 sequence is 13 residues long. The V end lost 6 bases, the J end lost 10 bases, and 18 bases lay between the germline ends. From germline, CDR1 is MDHEN and CDR2 SYDVKM.

The V gene is TRBV27, the J gene TRBJ2-7; no clear D. The V and J ends lost 5 bases and 3 bases respectively, with 17 bases between them. From germline, CDR1 is MNHEY and CDR2 SMNVEV (reference sequence). CDR3 length equals 15 residues. The CDR3 region is CASSATALGLYEQYF. The CDR3 DNA reads as TGTGCCAGCAGTGCCACGGCCCTCGGCCTCTACGAGCAGTACTTC.

This clone was observed a single time. The chain combines TRBV27 with TRBJ1-1; D is perhaps TRBD1 (6 bases). Trimming removed 4 bases at V and 9 bases at J, with 15 bases between. Germline CDR1 reads MNHEY; CDR2 reads SMNVEV (reference sequence). This CDR3 is 13 amino acids long. The DNA of the CDR3 is TGTGCCAGCAGTTCCAGGGGTATGGGTAAAGCTTTCTTT. Residues: CASSSRGMGKAFF.

The chain carries TRBV28 and TRBJ2-3; TRBD2 matches 7 bases. The CDR3 covers 16 residues. The trim removed 3 bases at V and 4 bases at J, leaving 10 bases unmatched. Germline CDR1 is MDHEN and CDR2 is SYDVKM. The CDR3 sequence: CASSLLGEGLADTQYF. Written as DNA, the CDR3 is TGTGCCAGCAGTTTGCTGGGGGAGGGCCTAGCAGATACGCAGTATTTT.

V gene TRBV15 combines with J gene TRBJ2-7, with 7 bases that match TRBD2. From germline, CDR1 is LNHNV and CDR2 YYDKDF (reference sequence). This CDR3 is built from 13 residues. Trimming removed 7 bases from V and 5 bases from J; junction bases left unmatched: 8. The CDR3 sequence: CATTEGGSHEQYF. Here the CDR3 DNA reads TGTGCCACCACAGAGGGCGGGAGCCACGAGCAGTACTTC.

This clone was seen once. V and J are TRBV14 and TRBJ2-3; D not certain. V shed 0 bases and J shed 0 bases, with 13 bases lying between them. The CDR3 is made up of 17 amino acids. CDR1 and CDR2 from the germline V gene are SGHDN and FVKESK. CDR3 coding DNA: TGTGCCAGCAGCCAAGACCGAGTGGCAGATAGCACAGATACGCAGTATTTT. Protein: CASSQDRVADSTDTQYF.

This chain connects TRBV14 to TRBJ2-1; 11 bases match TRBD2. After removal of 6 bases from V and 10 bases from J, the junction contained 17 bases not matched to a gene. The CDR3 spans 17 residues. Germline lookup yields CDR1 SGHDN and CDR2 FVKESK. CDR3 sequence (DNA): TGTGCCAGCAGTCAACAAATCCTAGCGGGAGGAGTTCAGGAGCAGTTCTTC. Translated: CASSQQILAGGVQEQFF. The full variable domain, rest sourced from reference TRBV14 and TRBJ2-1, is EAGVTQFPSHSVIEKGQTVTLRCDPISGHDNLYWYRRVMGKEIKFLLHFVKESKQDESGMPNNRFLAERTGGTYSTLKVQPAELEDSGVYFCASSQQILAGGVQEQFFGPGTRLTVL.

The rearrangement uses TRBV27 and TRBJ2-1, with D uncertain. Germline-derived CDR1 and CDR2 are MNHEY and SMNVEV (reference sequence). Trimming pared 4 bases from V and 6 bases from J, leaving 10 bases between. The CDR3 extends over 13 amino acids. DNA of the CDR3: TGTGCCAGCAGTTATGTAGGGCCCAATGAGCAGTTCTTC. Its protein is CASSYVGPNEQFF.